The entry below gives a single TCR beta chain sequence along with its context. Its cognate antigen has yet to be identified. Base qualities were left out, and no much larger clone turns up one base away. The cohort was made up of approximately 670 healthy bone marrow donors. All cohort members were sampled while nominally healthy, although unrecorded immune exposures were likely present. Of the 670 or so cohort members, 289 had positive CMV serostatus and fewer than 450 had negative CMV serostatus, and CMV serostatus was not recorded for the donor. Every donor gave a peripheral blood sample, and the peripheral blood mononuclear cells from that sample were used for TCR beta sequencing. The Qiagen DNeasy Blood Extraction Kit was used to extract genomic DNA from the blood cell samples. The CDR1 and CDR2 encoded by the germline V gene are MDHEN and SYDVKM. The CDR3 spans 15 residues, from the cysteine through the phenylalanine. Only the CDR3 part of the read is kept: 45 bases, read in frame from the first base. V is reduced by 5 bases and J by 0 bases, leaving a spacing of 14 bases between them.

These data are taken from a study of cytomegalovirus exposure and HLA in healthy donors (TCRdb year 2017). With respect to the entire study: According to an earlier analysis of 587 of the donors, about 179 million T cells yielded some 110 million unique TCR beta sequences and more than 250 Gb of sequence data. All discovery cohort repertoires had been generated on a single sequencing platform. The aim of the study was to test whether cataloging public T cell receptors could identify signatures of past pathogen exposure. The study profiled the T cell repertoires of fewer than 850 subjects by immunosequencing and related them to cytomegalovirus serostatus. Besides the first cohort of around 670 subjects, a separate validation cohort made up of over 100 different subjects was used. A later analysis re-analyzed previously published TCR beta repertoires from hundreds of donors and added high-resolution HLA genotyping to study TCR occurrence patterns. Rather than drawing on any new phenotypic data, the later analysis identified candidate immune exposures from TCR beta sequences and the way those sequences occurred across donors. Donor age, sex, ethnicity and CMV serostatus were collected together with the repertoire data. Roughly 310 gigabases of sequencing data and roughly 90 million unique TCR sequences were included in an early release covering under 650 HLA-typed donors. To predict cytomegalovirus infection status, the study combined high-throughput TCR immunosequencing, statistical association of individual TCRs with disease status, and machine learning. To decide whether each TCR beta V gene segment behaved as functional or pseudogenic, an earlier analysis of some 600 of the donors relied on high-throughput TCR beta sequencing. Several DR-DQ haplotypes were treated as single units for association and clustering because of strong linkage in the cohort. Among roughly 370 genotyped donors of the cohort, an average of about 240,000 unique TCR beta nucleotide sequences were sequenced per donor, approximately 20% of them non-productive. HLA typing included class I and class II loci at four-digit resolution. Of the roughly 400 genotyped donors, about 80% fell in the genetic ancestry cluster associated with self-reported Caucasian donors. A later genetic analysis used genome-wide SNP genotypes for about three fifths of the 666 donors, treating that subset as a discovery cohort. Typing coverage differed by locus: A, B, C, DRB1 and DQB1 were typed in roughly 620-640 donors, DQA1 in about 500, DPA1 in some 610, and DPB1 in just under 490.

Library method: the immunoSEQ multiplex PCR assay. The multiplex PCR relied on a mix of 60 forward primers for TCR Vbeta segments and 13 reverse primers for TCR Jbeta segments. The CDR3 region of rearranged TCR beta genes was amplified from genomic DNA with a multiplex PCR assay. On the Illumina HiSeq System, the amplified TCR beta libraries were sequenced as 87-base-pair reads. The study's processing was this. A later analysis counted about 80 million unique TCR beta chains across the 650 to 700 repertoires, and approximately 11 million of these chains were shared by at least two donors. Raw reads were error-corrected and collapsed into unique sequences by a nearest-neighbor algorithm in which closely related sequences were merged to remove PCR and sequencing errors. CDR3 sequences were aligned to IMGT reference sequences to assign V, D and J gene segments. For a sequence to be retained, a match of at least six nucleotides to both a V gene segment and a J gene segment was required. Rearrangements were classified as productive when the CDR3 lacked stop codons and remained in frame with V and J, and all other rearrangements were classified as non-productive. Following IMGT convention, CDR3 was defined as the stretch from the second conserved V-encoded cysteine up to the conserved J-encoded phenylalanine. Sequences without an unambiguous match to a single V gene segment were excluded from the earlier analysis of approximately 560 of the donors. In an earlier analysis of several hundred of the donors, V segments were called functional above 56.7% productive rearrangements and were called segregating when the between-donor standard deviation exceeded 5%. To diagnose cytomegalovirus status from the catalog of TCR beta chain sequences, a statistical classification framework was built. In a later analysis, TCR nucleotide sequences were compared against IMGT/GENE-DB human TR gene sequences so that V and J genes could be assigned. Using the TCRdist pipeline, a later analysis assigned CDR3 sequences along with most-parsimonious VDJ recombination scenarios. A later analysis defined each TCR beta chain by its CDR3 amino acid sequence plus V-gene family, and excluded reads lacking a unique V-gene family. To address suspected cross-contamination and a sequencing artifact, a later analysis removed roughly 580 highly shared, low-generation-probability nucleotide sequences. In a later analysis, a clonal expansion index was calculated for each public chain from normalized within-repertoire ranks of inferred template counts. In a later analysis, generation probabilities were computed with a VDJ recombination model fitted to out-of-frame rearrangements, and the resulting probabilities were checked against IGoR. In a later analysis, TCR-TCR, TCR-HLA and TCR-CMV co-occurrence was scored with hypergeometric tests, and a repertoire-size bias correction was applied to TCR pairs. False discovery rates were estimated in a later analysis by permuting HLA or CMV assignments 20 times. In a later analysis, co-occurring TCRs were grouped with DBSCAN, and TCRdist sequence similarity was added when clustering was performed within HLA-allele-positive subsets. Repertoires with fewer than 30,000 or more than 120,000 public chains, plus five repertoires with anomalous nucleotide sharing, were excluded from co-occurrence clustering. TCRdb provides this immuneACCESS table in a form limited to in-frame rearrangements. Some clones are lacking; in checked studies, under half of them reflect an unresolved V gene, and why the rest are absent is not known. V and J calls and clone size are copied from that table; D and trimming were computed from the DNA. This sample has approximately 91,000 clones in its table, and more than 75% of those were observed once. 9% to 12% of the sample goes to the ten largest clones.

Here is what the overall study found, with its caveats: Presence/absence analyses assumed roughly uniform sequencing depth across donors, an assumption that may not hold. Specific HLA alleles were associated with 15,000 to 20,000 TCR beta sequences at a false discovery rate of 0.05 in a later analysis. The only immune exposure information available for the cohort was CMV serostatus. Most TCR sequences were seen in very few donors, while some public TCRs were found in many individuals. In a later analysis, most CMV-associated TCR beta chains were found to appear HLA-restricted, with HLA associations seemingly driven largely by CMV exposure. A group of highly shared sequence variants was considered likely to be a technical artifact of the sequencing pipeline. Because counts were too low, seventeen rarely observed V segments, including chromosome 9 orphons, were excluded from the earlier analysis of a few hundred of the donors. It was suggested by the authors that the approach could potentially be generalized to other disease states and immunological phenotypes. A further reported finding was that TCR beta sequences accurately predicted the HLA-A and HLA-B alleles for most subjects in the first cohort. In an earlier analysis of around 600 of the donors, most TCR beta V segments appeared in productive rearrangements about 90% or about 30% of the time, broadly matching IMGT annotations. A later genetic analysis reported fewer N-insertions in productive TCRs among donors in an Asian-associated ancestry cluster than the roughly 700-donor mean. HLA typing was unavailable for some donors at each locus, so association tests used only the typed subset. Linkage disequilibrium might explain the correlated functional status among segregating V segments, but an unknown experimental factor could not be excluded. V-gene and J-gene trimming of TCR beta chains was associated with a missense DCLRE1C variant in a later genetic analysis, and the association was replicated in an independent cohort. Cytomegalovirus status was reported to be diagnosed by the classifier with high specificity and sensitivity in both the original and validation cohorts. The study gave a list of some 150 TCR beta chains associated with cytomegalovirus. The cohort was sequenced for TCR beta chains only, and without alpha or paired-chain data the features that could be detected were limited. According to a later analysis, TCR association rates differed among HLA loci, with DRB1 alleles showing the most associated TCRs and HLA-C alleles showing the fewest. Assigning TCR associations to individual alleles was difficult when HLA alleles, especially DR and DQ, strongly co-occurred. The 87-base-pair reads could not distinguish some IMGT-functional V segments, including TRBV6-2 and TRBV6-3, so those segments were excluded. Compared with equally common non-associated chains, HLA-associated TCR beta chains in a later analysis were more clonally expanded and had lower generation probabilities. In vitro tests confirmed that a few of the cytomegalovirus-associated TCR beta chains recognize cytomegalovirus antigens. According to a later analysis, parvovirus B19, influenza, CMV and Epstein-Barr virus appeared linked to several top co-occurrence clusters.

The V and J segments used are TRBV28 and TRBJ2-7; the D region possibly corresponds to TRBD1 (6 bases align). The sample consisted of PBMCs. This sequence was found in a human donor in good health. The encoded CDR3 is CASSGPGQLSYEQYF. The sequenced DNA is TGTGCCAGCAGTGGCCCCGGACAGCTCTCCTACGAGCAGTACTTC.